Below are 21 T cell receptor beta chains sequenced from a single sample in a study of cytomegalovirus exposure and HLA in healthy donors. The repertoire was sequenced with immunoSEQ multiplex PCR; TCRdb's copy has only in-frame clones and lacks some. Of 150,000 to 200,000 clones listed, about 90% were seen once; the top ten hold 10% to 13%. The specimen was PBMCs. The receptors stem from a woman between 18 and 29 years old in good health and CMV-seropositive.

This clone has only one observation. The chain carries TRBV19 and TRBJ2-7; D is possibly TRBD2 (5 bases). This CDR3 has 15 residues. Germline lookup yields CDR1 LNHDA and CDR2 SQIVND (reference sequence). V lost 3 bases and J lost 0, with 12 bases in between. The CDR3 here is CASSISYGISYEQYF. CDR3 nucleotide sequence: TGTGCCAGTAGTATTTCATACGGGATCTCCTACGAGCAGTACTTC. The whole variable domain, filled in from reference TRBV19 and TRBJ2-7, reads DGGITQSPKYLFRKEGQNVTLSCEQNLNHDAMYWYRQDPGQGLRLIYYSQIVNDFQKGDIAEGYSVSREKKESFPLTVTSAQKNPTAFYLCASSISYGISYEQYFGPGTRLTVT.

The chain combines TRBV28 with TRBJ1-2; TRBD1 might be the D (6 bases). Germline CDR1 and CDR2: MDHEN and SYDVKM. V lost 0 bases, J lost 1 base, and 9 bases lay in between. The CDR3 loop spans 15 amino acids. The CDR3 is CASSLWGANNYGYTF. CDR3 nucleotides: TGTGCCAGCAGTTTATGGGGGGCAAATAACTATGGCTACACCTTC.

This chain links TRBV28 with TRBJ1-1; 8 positions match TRBD1. The CDR3 has 14 amino acids. The germline CDR1 and CDR2 sequences are MDHEN and SYDVKM. V lost 2 bases to trimming and J lost 3 bases; unmatched junction nucleotides: 2. The CDR3 coding sequence is TGTGCCAGCAGTTTAACAGGGGGTTACACTGAAGCTTTCTTT. As protein: CASSLTGGYTEAFF.

This sequence joins TRBV7-3 and TRBJ2-1; no clear D gene. Germline CDR1 SGHTA, CDR2 FQGTGA. V was shortened by 1 base and J by 0 bases, with 10 bases between the two germline ends. This CDR3 comprises 16 residues. CDR3 amino acids: CASSLIAPNSYNEQFF. CDR3 nucleotides: TGTGCCAGCAGCTTAATTGCGCCAAACTCCTACAATGAGCAGTTCTTC.

This chain joins TRBV4-2 and TRBJ2-2, with TRBD2 matching 7 bases. Trimming at V came to 4 bases and at J to 8 bases, leaving 13 bases not matched to a gene. This CDR3 spans 16 amino acids. CDR1 is LGHNA and CDR2 is YNFKEQ in the germline V gene. The CDR3 bases are TGTGCCAGCAGCCCGAGCGGGGACCTAGTGTTAGGGGAGCTGTTTTTT. This sequence encodes CASSPSGDLVLGELFF.

This chain connects TRBV6-5 to TRBJ1-1; TRBD1 might be the D (5 bases). The germline V gene has CDR1 MNHEY and CDR2 SVGAGI. The CDR3 extends over 13 amino acids. The ends were cut back, 5 bases at V and 5 bases at J, with 12 bases in the middle. CDR3 sequence: CASSTSRQTEAFF. CDR3 in DNA: TGTGCCAGCAGTACCTCCCGACAGACTGAAGCTTTCTTT.

This clone was recorded once. V is TRBV7-8 and J is TRBJ1-1; a possible D gene is TRBD1 (5 bases). V was cut by 4 bases and J by 5 bases, with 14 bases left in between. The V gene's germline CDR1 is SGHVS and CDR2 FQNEAQ. The CDR3 is 14 residues long. CDR3 nucleotide sequence: TGTGCCAGCAGCTCTAGCTATGGGGGGACTGAAGCTTTCTTT. Protein sequence: CASSSSYGGTEAFF.

This clone was seen once. The chain is built from TRBV6-6 and TRBJ1-5, with TRBD1 identical over 8 bases. This CDR3 is 16 amino acids long. The V segment lost 8 bases and the J segment 3 bases; nucleotides outside the gene matches: 12. In germline, CDR1 is MNHNY, CDR2 SVGAGI (reference sequence). CDR3 residues: CASLDTRTGPNQPQHF. CDR3 nucleotide sequence: TGTGCCAGCCTAGATACAAGGACAGGGCCCAATCAGCCCCAGCATTTT.

The chain joins TRBV30 to TRBJ2-5; tentatively, D is TRBD2 (7 bases). Trimming removed 4 bases at V and 4 bases at J, with 13 bases between. CDR1 and CDR2 (germline): GTSNPN, SVGIG (reference sequence). There are 13 residues in the CDR3. DNA for the CDR3: TGTGCCTGGACCTCAGGGGAGGGAGAGACCCAGTACTTC. This encodes CAWTSGEGETQYF.

The chain carries TRBV7-8 and TRBJ2-3, with D tentatively TRBD2 (6 bases). The CDR3 length is 13 residues. Trimming stripped 0 bases from V and 9 bases from J, with 10 bases between. Looked up from germline, CDR1 is SGHVS and CDR2 is FQNEAQ. This chain's CDR3 is CASSLAGTPTQYF. The CDR3 DNA reads TGTGCCAGCAGCTTAGCCGGGACTCCAACGCAGTATTTT. The full variable domain, rest sourced from reference TRBV7-8 and TRBJ2-3, is GAGVSQSPRYKVAKRGQDVALRCDPISGHVSLFWYQQALGQGPEFLTYFQNEAQLDKSGLPSDRFFAERPEGSVSTLKIQRTQQEDSAVYLCASSLAGTPTQYFGPGTRLTVL.

The J gene is TRBJ2-3, the V gene TRBV25-1; 8 bases map to TRBD2. This CDR3 is built from 13 residues. Germline V gives CDR1 MGHDK, CDR2 SYGVNS. Losses at the gene ends were 9 bases for V and 5 bases for J; bases not matched to a gene: 7. The CDR3 DNA is TGTGCCAGTACGGGAGGGTTTGAAGATACGCAGTATTTT. Encoded protein: CASTGGFEDTQYF.

The chain uses TRBV6-4 and TRBJ1-5; no reliable D call. The CDR3 sequence is 13 residues long. Trimming pared 3 bases from V and 9 bases from J, leaving 12 bases between. Per germline, CDR1 MRHNA and CDR2 SNTAGT. The CDR3 sequence: CASSESELSPQHF. CDR3 sequence (DNA): TGTGCCAGCAGTGAAAGCGAGTTGTCGCCCCAGCATTTT.

The rearrangement uses TRBV7-9 and TRBJ1-5, with TRBD1 identical over 10 bases. This CDR3 region has 16 residues. With 1 base clipped from V and 0 bases from J, the junction kept 0 bases outside the gene matches. Looked up from germline, CDR1 is SEHNR and CDR2 is FQNEAQ (reference sequence). CDR3 sequence (DNA): TGTGCCAGCAGCTTAGGACAGGGGGCTAGCAATCAGCCCCAGCATTTT. It is translated as CASSLGQGASNQPQHF.

V usage is TRBV7-2 and J usage is TRBJ2-2; the match to TRBD2 covers 10 bases. Germline CDR1 SGHTA, CDR2 FQGNSA. V dropped 5 bases and J dropped 5; count of bases not matched to a gene: 5. The CDR3 has 15 amino acids. CDR3 protein: CASSPGLASTGELFF. CDR3 nucleotides: TGTGCCAGCAGCCCGGGACTAGCGAGTACCGGGGAGCTGTTTTTT. Drawing the rest from reference TRBV7-2 and TRBJ2-2, the complete variable domain is GAGVSQSPSNKVTEKGKDVELRCDPISGHTALYWYRQSLGQGLEFLIYFQGNSAPDKSGLPSDRFSAERTGGSVSTLTIQRTQQEDSAVYLCASSPGLASTGELFFGEGSRLTVL.

J is TRBJ1-1 and V is TRBV5-1, with D perhaps matching TRBD1 (6 bases). Germline V gives CDR1 SGHRS, CDR2 YFSETQ. CDR3 length: 13 residues. V shed 0 bases and J shed 6 bases, with 9 bases lying between them. This CDR3 is CASSLAGVAEAFF. The CDR3 DNA reads as TGCGCCAGCAGCTTGGCAGGGGTCGCTGAAGCTTTCTTT.

The rearrangement links TRBV7-9 to TRBJ2-3, with D uncertain. CDR1 and CDR2 from the germline V gene are SEHNR and FQNEAQ (reference sequence). The CDR3 is 16 amino acids. V lost 2 bases to trimming and J lost 1 base, with 13 bases between them. DNA for the CDR3: TGTGCCAGCAGCTTAAGTTTGGCGGCCGGCACAGATACGCAGTATTTT. Its protein product is CASSLSLAAGTDTQYF. Complete variable domain (other parts from reference TRBV7-9 and TRBJ2-3): DTGVSQNPRHKITKRGQNVTFRCDPISEHNRLYWYRQTLGQGPEFLTYFQNEAQLEKSRLLSDRFSAERPKGSFSTLEIQRTEQGDSAMYLCASSLSLAAGTDTQYFGPGTRLTVL.

This clone has a handful of counts. The V call is TRBV6-1, the J call TRBJ1-5; unclear D gene. Germline V CDR1 and CDR2: MNHNS, SASEGT. Trimming took off 5 bases at V and 1 base at J, with 3 bases between the two ends. CDR3 length: 12 amino acids. CDR3 sequence: CASSLSNQPQHF. CDR3 coding DNA: TGTGCCAGCAGTCTAAGCAATCAGCCCCAGCATTTT.

This chain links TRBV30 with TRBJ1-2, with D possibly matching TRBD1 (5 bases). The CDR3 contains 16 residues. The germline gives CDR1 GTSNPN, CDR2 SVGIG (reference sequence). V lost 3 bases and J 4 bases, leaving 21 bases between the germline ends. Here the CDR3 reads CAWSLRSGYPLYGYTF. DNA for the CDR3: TGTGCCTGGAGCCTCCGTTCAGGGTACCCCCTCTATGGCTACACCTTC.

The gene calls are TRBV6-5 and TRBJ2-3, with 8 bases fitting TRBD1. After removal of 0 bases from V and 2 bases from J, the junction contained 4 bases not matched to a gene. The CDR3 totals 16 residues. Germline assignment: CDR1 MNHEY and CDR2 SVGAGI. The CDR3 coding sequence is TGTGCCAGCAGTTACTCGGACAGGGCATACACAGATACGCAGTATTTT. It specifies CASSYSDRAYTDTQYF.

This chain joins TRBV2 and TRBJ1-1; D perhaps matches TRBD1 (6 bases). CDR1 is SNHLY, CDR2 FYNNEI, per germline. Trimming cost V 5 bases and J 4 bases, with 11 bases left between them. The CDR3 extends over 13 amino acids. The CDR3: CASSPQGSTEAFF. CDR3 DNA: TGTGCCAGCAGTCCGCAGGGGTCCACTGAAGCTTTCTTT.

V and J are TRBV25-1 and TRBJ1-1; 8 nucleotides match TRBD1. The V segment lost 5 bases and the J segment 3 bases; nucleotides outside the gene matches: 5. The CDR3 length is 14 residues. In germline, CDR1 is MGHDK, CDR2 SYGVNS. The CDR3, as DNA: TGTGCCAGCAGTAGCGGACAGGGTTACACTGAAGCTTTCTTT. This gives the protein CASSSGQGYTEAFF.